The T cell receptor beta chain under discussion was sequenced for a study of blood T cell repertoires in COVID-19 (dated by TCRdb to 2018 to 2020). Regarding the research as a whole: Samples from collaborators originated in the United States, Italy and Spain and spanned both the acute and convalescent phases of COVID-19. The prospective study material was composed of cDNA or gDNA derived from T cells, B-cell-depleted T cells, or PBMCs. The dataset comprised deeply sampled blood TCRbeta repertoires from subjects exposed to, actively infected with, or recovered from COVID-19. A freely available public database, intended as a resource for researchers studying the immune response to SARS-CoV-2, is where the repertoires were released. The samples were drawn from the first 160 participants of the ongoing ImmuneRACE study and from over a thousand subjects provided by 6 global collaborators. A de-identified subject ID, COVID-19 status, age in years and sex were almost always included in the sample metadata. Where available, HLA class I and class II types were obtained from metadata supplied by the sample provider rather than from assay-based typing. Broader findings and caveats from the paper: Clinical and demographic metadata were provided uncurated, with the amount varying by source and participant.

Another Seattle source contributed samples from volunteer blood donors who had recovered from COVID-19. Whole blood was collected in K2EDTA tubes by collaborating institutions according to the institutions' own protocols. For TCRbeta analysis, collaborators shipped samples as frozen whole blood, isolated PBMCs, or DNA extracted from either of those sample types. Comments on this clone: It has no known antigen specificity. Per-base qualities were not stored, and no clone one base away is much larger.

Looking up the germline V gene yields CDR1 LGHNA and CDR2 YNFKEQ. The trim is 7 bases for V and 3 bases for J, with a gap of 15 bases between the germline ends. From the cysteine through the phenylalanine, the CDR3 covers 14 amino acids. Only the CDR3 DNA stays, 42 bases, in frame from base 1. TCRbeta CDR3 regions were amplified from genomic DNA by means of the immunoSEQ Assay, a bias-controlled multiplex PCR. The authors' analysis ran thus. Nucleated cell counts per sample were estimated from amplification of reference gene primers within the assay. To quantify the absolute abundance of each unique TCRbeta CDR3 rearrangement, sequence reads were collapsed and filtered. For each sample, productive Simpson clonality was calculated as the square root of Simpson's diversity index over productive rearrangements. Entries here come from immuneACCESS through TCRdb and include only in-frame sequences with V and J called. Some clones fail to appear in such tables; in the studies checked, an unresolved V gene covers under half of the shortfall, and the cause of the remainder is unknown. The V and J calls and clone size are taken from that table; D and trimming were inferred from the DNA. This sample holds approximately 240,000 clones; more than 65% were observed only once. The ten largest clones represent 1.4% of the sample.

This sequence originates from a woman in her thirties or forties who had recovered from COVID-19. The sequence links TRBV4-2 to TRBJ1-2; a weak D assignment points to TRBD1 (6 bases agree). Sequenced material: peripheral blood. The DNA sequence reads TGTGCCAGCACCTCCAGGGGTTCTGACTATGGCTACACCTTC. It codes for CASTSRGSDYGYTF.